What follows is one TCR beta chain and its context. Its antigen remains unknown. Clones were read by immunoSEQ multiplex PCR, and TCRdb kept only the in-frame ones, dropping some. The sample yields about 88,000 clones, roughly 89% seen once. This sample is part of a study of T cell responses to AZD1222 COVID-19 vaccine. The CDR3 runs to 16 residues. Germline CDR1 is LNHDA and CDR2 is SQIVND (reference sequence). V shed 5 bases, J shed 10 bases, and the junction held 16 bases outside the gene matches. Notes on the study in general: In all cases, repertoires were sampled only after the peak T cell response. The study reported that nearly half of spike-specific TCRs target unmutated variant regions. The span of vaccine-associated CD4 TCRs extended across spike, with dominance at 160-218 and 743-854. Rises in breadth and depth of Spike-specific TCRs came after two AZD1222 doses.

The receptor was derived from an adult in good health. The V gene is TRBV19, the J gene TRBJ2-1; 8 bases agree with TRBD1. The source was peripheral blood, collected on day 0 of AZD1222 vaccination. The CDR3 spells CASSGDRGPRSEEQFF. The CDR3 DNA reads TGTGCCAGTAGTGGTGACAGGGGCCCTAGGTCAGAGGAGCAGTTCTTC.